This T cell receptor beta chain was found in a study of blood T cells in healthy people across ages. A sample-barcoded 5' primer and a J-beta primer mix were used in a second PCR of roughly 6 to 11 cycles. Using its own MiXCR run on the 5' RACE reads, TCRdb lists one record per CDR3 protein. The data show hundreds of thousands of distinct CDR3 sequences, 45% to 65% seen once. Germline CDR1 is SGHRS and CDR2 is YFSETQ. The CDR3 is 14 residues long. Trimming cost V 0 bases and J 3 bases, with 8 bases left between them. Input material: blood. The receptor was isolated from a man in his 60s in good health. The chain recombines TRBV5-1 with TRBJ2-3; D unclear. DNA for the CDR3: TGCGCCAGCAGCTTGGGGGCGGAAACAGATACGCAGTATTTT. Protein sequence: CASSLGAETDTQYF.